This TCR beta chain was recovered during a study of a mutant IDH1 vaccine in newly diagnosed glioma. Background on the study: Eight vaccine injections were given to patients in weeks 1, 3, 5, 7, 11, 15, 19 and 23. Initiation of the vaccine course occurred 4-6 weeks after radiotherapy alone, or alongside temozolomide cycles.

Sequencing used immunoSEQ multiplex PCR; TCRdb keeps in-frame clones, though not all of them. The sample lists more than 25,000 clones, over 75% seen once, with more than 2.5% in the top ten. Concerning this clone itself: Its antigen is as yet unknown.

V was shortened by 4 bases and J by 0 bases, with 15 bases between the two germline ends. The CDR3 extends over 16 amino acids. Germline V lookup: CDR1 SGHNT, CDR2 YYREEE (reference sequence). Time point meaning: week 23, last vaccination. Mutant IDH1 20-mer peptide, at 300 ug, made up each vaccine dose, with topical imiquimod. Donor tumors were new WHO grade 3 or 4 IDH1-mutant, ATRX-lost astrocytomas. The receptor was derived from a man in his forties or fifties with glioma. Sequenced here: PBMCs, sampled from a glioma patient whose treatment included an IDH1 peptide vaccine. The V gene is TRBV5-4, the J gene TRBJ2-3; maybe TRBD1 (6 bases). For the CDR3, the DNA is TGTGCCAGCAGCGCTAACTTGAGGGGGAGCACAGATACGCAGTATTTT. This codes for CASSANLRGSTDTQYF.